These 13 T cell receptor beta chains originate from one sample sequenced in a study of T cells in women clearing cervical HPV infection. Profiling relied on immunoSEQ multiplex PCR, and the TCRdb table lists in-frame clones only, not all of them. In total, the table holds tens of thousands of clones. The specimen sequenced was blood buffy coat. These TCRs come from a woman aged 18 to 69 with a cervical HPV16 infection that either progressed to CIN3+ or cleared (not recorded which).

Regarding this clone: The read ends 3 residues before the CDR3 terminus; that terminus is restored from the germline J gene. This rearrangement joins TRBV7-2 to TRBJ2-7, with 8 bases identical to TRBD1. Looked up from germline, CDR1 is SGHTA and CDR2 is FQGNSA. The CDR3 spans 14 residues. V lost 5 bases to trimming and J lost 6 bases; unmatched junction nucleotides: 9. CDR3 DNA (partial): TGTGCCAGCAGCCCGTCTCGACAGGGGCGCGAG. This codes for CASSPSRQGRE. The CDR3 in its entirety is CASSPSRQGREQYF.

Here the CDR3 reads CASTPLYNEQFF. The CDR3 DNA, read in part, is TGTGCCAGCACCCCACTATACAATGAG. The chain recombines TRBV7-9 with TRBJ2-1; the D is unclear. The sequenced fragment ends 3 residues before the CDR3 boundary, so the rest is inferred from the germline J gene. This CDR3 is built from 12 residues. Germline loops: CDR1 SEHNR, CDR2 FQNEAQ (reference sequence). V was cut by 7 bases and J by 4 bases, with 8 bases left in between. Supplemented by reference TRBV7-9 and TRBJ2-1, the full variable domain reads DTGVSQNPRHKITKRGQNVTFRCDPISEHNRLYWYRQTLGQGPEFLTYFQNEAQLEKSRLLSDRFSAERPKGSFSTLEIQRTEQGDSAMYLCASTPLYNEQFFGPGTRLTVL.

As for this clone: The junction departs from the called germline gene at one end, perhaps through a read error. The read stops 3 residues short of the end of the CDR3; the missing end is completed from the germline J gene. This sample includes further DNA sequences coding for the same CDR3. V and J are TRBV18 and TRBJ1-3; no reliable D call. The CDR3 spans 13 residues. The V gene's germline CDR1 is KGHSH and CDR2 LQKENI. The CDR3 bases that were read are TGTGCCAGCTCACTAGACATCCTAAACACG. Its protein is CASSLDILNT. From start to end, the CDR3 is CASSLDILNTIYF. The full variable domain, in which reference TRBV18 and TRBJ1-3 provide the parts outside the CDR3, is NAGVMQNPRHLVRRRGQEARLRCSPMKGHSHVYWYRQLPEEGLKFMVYLQKENIIDESGMPKERFSAEFPKEGPSILRIQQVVRGDSAAYFCASSLDILNTIYFGEGSWLTVV.

In regard to this clone: The read ends 3 residues shy of where the CDR3 ends; the end is completed using the germline J gene. V is TRBV7-3 and J is TRBJ1-2; TRBD1 matches at 8 bases. The CDR3 totals 14 residues. Per germline, CDR1 SGHTA and CDR2 FQGTGA. The CDR3 here is CASSLGQGLNDYTF. CDR3 DNA, as far as it was read: TGTGCCAGCAGCTTAGGACAGGGTTTGAATGAC.

To note about this clone: With the read ending 3 residues before the CDR3 end, the germline J gene is used to fill in that end. The chain uses TRBV5-4 and TRBJ1-2, with D possibly TRBD1 on 5 matching bases. The germline CDR1 and CDR2 sequences are SGHNT and YYREEE (reference sequence). V lost 2 bases, J lost 5 bases, and 16 bases lay in between. The CDR3 is made up of 15 amino acids. The CDR3 DNA, read in part, is TGTGCCAGCAGCTTTGCGCAGGGCCTGGGTTATGGC. This encodes CASSFAQGLGYG. The CDR3 in full is CASSFAQGLGYGYTF.

In regard to this clone: The missing CDR3 end, 3 residues past where the read stops, is filled in from the germline J gene. The rearrangement joins TRBV6-1 to TRBJ1-2, with D possibly matching TRBD1 (5 bases). Germline V gene lookup returns CDR1 MNHNS and CDR2 SASEGT. This CDR3 region has 13 residues. Trimming cost V 3 bases and J 1 base, with 6 bases left between them. Here the CDR3 reads CASSETVNYGYTF. The sequenced part of the CDR3 DNA is TGTGCCAGCAGTGAGACAGTTAACTATGGC.

About this clone itself: The CDR3 is cut off 3 residues early in the read; its end comes from the germline J gene. The chain is built from TRBV2 and TRBJ2-3; D unresolved. Germline assignment: CDR1 SNHLY and CDR2 FYNNEI. The CDR3 contains 12 residues. The part of the CDR3 DNA that was read is TGTGCCAGCGCTGTAGCACAAGAGACG. Translated, it gives CASAVAQET. The CDR3 reads in full as CASAVAQETQYF.

Comment on this clone: The CDR3 is cut off 3 residues early in the read; its end comes from the germline J gene. This chain uses TRBV5-1 with TRBJ1-1; D possibly corresponds to TRBD1 (6 bases). The length of the CDR3 is 14 residues. V lost 4 bases to trimming and J lost 4 bases, with 14 bases between them. Germline CDR1 reads SGHRS; CDR2 reads YFSETQ. The sequenced part of the CDR3 DNA is TGCGCCAGCAGCCACGGGACACGAGCCACTGAA. It specifies CASSHGTRATE. The whole CDR3 reads CASSHGTRATEAFF.

With regard to this clone: Read sequence stops 3 residues before the CDR3 end, and the germline J gene provides the missing end. This chain links TRBV20-1 with TRBJ2-5, with TRBD2 identical over 8 bases. The CDR3 spans 14 residues. V lost 0 bases to trimming and J lost 7 bases; unmatched junction nucleotides: 7. Looked up from germline, CDR1 is DFQATT and CDR2 is SNEGSKA (reference sequence). CDR3 in amino acids: CSARDFGGVWTQYF. Partial CDR3 DNA: TGCAGTGCTAGAGATTTCGGGGGGGTTTGGACC.

With respect to this clone: The read terminates 3 residues ahead of where the CDR3 ends, so the germline J gene completes it. V gene TRBV10-1 combines with J gene TRBJ2-3, with D perhaps matching TRBD1 (6 bases). Germline assignment: CDR1 WNHNN and CDR2 SYGVQD (reference sequence). V lost 6 bases and J lost 2, with 9 bases in between. The CDR3 length is 13 residues. CDR3 sequence: CASSRTDTDTQYF. The sequenced CDR3 bases are TGCGCCAGCAGCCGGACAGACACAGATACG.

A remark on this clone: The observed sequence ends 3 residues before the CDR3 terminus, with the missing tail filled in from the germline J gene. This sequence joins TRBV5-1 and TRBJ2-5; the match to TRBD1 covers 9 bases. This CDR3 is 15 amino acids long. Germline CDR1 SGHRS, CDR2 YFSETQ. J was trimmed by 2 bases and V by 4 bases; bases with no gene match: 6. The sequenced CDR3 bases are TGCGCCAGCAGCCTGGGACAGGGAAGACAAGAGACC. It is translated as CASSLGQGRQET. Given in full, the CDR3 is CASSLGQGRQETQYF.

Details on this clone: The read stops 3 residues short of the end of the CDR3; the missing end is completed from the germline J gene. The gene calls are TRBV20-1 and TRBJ2-7; tentatively, D is TRBD1 (6 bases). The CDR3 is 16 amino acids. From germline, CDR1 is DFQATT and CDR2 SNEGSKA (reference sequence). Between the trimmed V and J ends, which lost 2 bases and 2 bases, there was a span of 19 bases. Incomplete CDR3 DNA: TGCAGTGCTAGAACTTCCACGGCAGGGGATCCCTACGAG. Translated, it gives CSARTSTAGDPYE. The entire CDR3 is CSARTSTAGDPYEQYF.

In the case of this clone: The missing CDR3 end, 3 residues past where the read stops, is filled in from the germline J gene. The same CDR3 is also encoded by other DNA sequences in this sample. V and J are TRBV18 and TRBJ2-5, with D perhaps TRBD2 (6 bases). The V end lost 6 bases, the J end lost 2 bases, and 22 bases lay between the germline ends. Germline V CDR1 and CDR2: KGHSH, LQKENI. The CDR3 length is 17 residues. Here the CDR3 reads CASSPPATGRRQETQYF. The DNA read from the CDR3 is TGTGCCAGCTCCCCCCCGGCGACGGGGAGGAGGCAAGAGACC.